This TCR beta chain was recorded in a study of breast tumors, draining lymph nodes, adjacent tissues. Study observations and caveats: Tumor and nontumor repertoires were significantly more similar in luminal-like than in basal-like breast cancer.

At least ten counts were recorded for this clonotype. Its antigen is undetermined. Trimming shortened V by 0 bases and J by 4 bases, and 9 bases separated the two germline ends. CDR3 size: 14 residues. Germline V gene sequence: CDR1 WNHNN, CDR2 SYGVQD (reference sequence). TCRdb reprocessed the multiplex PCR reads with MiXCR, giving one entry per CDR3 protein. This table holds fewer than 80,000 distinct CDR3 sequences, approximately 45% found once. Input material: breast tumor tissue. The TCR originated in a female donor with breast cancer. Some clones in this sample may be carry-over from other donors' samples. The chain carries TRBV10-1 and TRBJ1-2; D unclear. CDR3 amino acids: CASSESTVPYGYTF. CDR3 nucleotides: TGCGCCAGCAGTGAGTCTACGGTACCCTATGGCTACACCTTC.